The 3 T cell receptor beta chains presented below share a single source sample, sequenced in a study of T cells in Graves' hyperthyroidism and ophthalmopathy. It was RNA transcripts that yielded the amplified TCR beta CDR3 regions. First-round RT-PCR with HTBI primers amplified the TCR CDR3 region. TCRdb used MiXCR to reprocess the multiplex PCR reads, holding one entry per CDR3 protein. The table lists 480,000 or so distinct CDR3 sequences, approximately 48% of them singletons. Sequencing input: peripheral blood or thyroid tissue (not recorded which). The receptors were sampled from an adult woman with Graves' disease, either hyperthyroidism or ophthalmopathy (not recorded which).

Ten or more counts support this clonotype. The gene calls are TRBV20-1 and TRBJ1-5; D is possibly TRBD1 (6 bases). Germline V gene sequence: CDR1 DFQATT, CDR2 SNEGSKA (reference sequence). There are 12 residues in the CDR3. Trimming cost V 7 bases and J 2 bases, with 9 bases left between them. The CDR3 DNA reads as TGCAGTGTCCACAGGGGCAATCAGCCCCAGCATTTT. This encodes CSVHRGNQPQHF.

Comment on this clonotype: A much bigger clone sits one base away, suggesting this may be a read error. This chain links TRBV11-2 with TRBJ2-5, with 8 bases matching TRBD1. Germline loops: CDR1 SGHAT, CDR2 FQNNGV. With V trimmed by 4 bases and J by 5 bases, 6 bases remained unmatched. CDR3 length equals 14 residues. This CDR3 is CASSSRTGWETQYF. The CDR3, as DNA: TGTGCCAGCAGCTCCCGGACAGGGTGGGAGACCCAGTACTTC.

The V gene is TRBV7-2, the J gene TRBJ2-5; unclear D gene. The J call may be mistaken, given a closer DNA end match to TRBJ2-1. The CDR3 has 14 residues. The germline CDR1 and CDR2 sequences are SGHTA and FQGNSA. DNA of the CDR3: TGTGCCAGCAGCCCCCTCATCGGGCACAATGAGCAGTTCTTC. Protein sequence: CASSPLIGHNEQFF.